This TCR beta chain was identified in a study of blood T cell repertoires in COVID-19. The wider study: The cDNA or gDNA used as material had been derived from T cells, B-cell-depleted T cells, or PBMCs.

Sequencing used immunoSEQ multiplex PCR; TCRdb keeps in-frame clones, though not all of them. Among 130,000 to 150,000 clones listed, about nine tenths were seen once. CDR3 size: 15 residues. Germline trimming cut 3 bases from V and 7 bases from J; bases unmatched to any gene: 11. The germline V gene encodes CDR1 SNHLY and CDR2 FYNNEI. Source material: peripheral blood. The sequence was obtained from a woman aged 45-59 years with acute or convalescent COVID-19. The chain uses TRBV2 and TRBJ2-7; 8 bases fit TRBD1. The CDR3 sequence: CASSEGQGASQEQYF. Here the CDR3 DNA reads TGTGCCAGCAGTGAGGGGCAGGGGGCATCACAGGAGCAGTACTTC.